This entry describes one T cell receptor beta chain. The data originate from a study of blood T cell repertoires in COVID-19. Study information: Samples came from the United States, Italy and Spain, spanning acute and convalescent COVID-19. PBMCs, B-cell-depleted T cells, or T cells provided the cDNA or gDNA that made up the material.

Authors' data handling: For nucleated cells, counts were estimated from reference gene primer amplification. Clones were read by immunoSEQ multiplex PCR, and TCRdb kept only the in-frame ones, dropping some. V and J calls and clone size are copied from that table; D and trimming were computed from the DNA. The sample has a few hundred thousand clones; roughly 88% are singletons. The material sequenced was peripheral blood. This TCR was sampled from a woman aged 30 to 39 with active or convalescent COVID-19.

CDR3 amino acids: CASSQDGTAKLNTEAFF. Here the CDR3 DNA reads TGCGCCAGCAGCCAAGACGGGACAGCCAAATTGAACACTGAAGCTTTCTTT. The rearrangement joins TRBV4-3 to TRBJ1-1, with 7 bases lining up with TRBD1. The V gene end was trimmed by 0 bases and the J gene end by 0 bases; junction bases not matched to a gene: 7. CDR3 size: 17 residues. Looked up from germline, CDR1 is LGHNA and CDR2 is YSLEER.